These 9 T cell receptor beta chains share one sample of origin, sequenced in a study of neurological immune-mediated disorders. TCRdb processed the 5' RACE reads anew with MiXCR; each CDR3 protein has one entry. Of tens of thousands of distinct CDR3 sequences in the sample, around 25% were seen once. Sequencing input: PBMCs. These receptors originate from a woman between 65 and 79 years old in good health.

The sample holds many counts of this clonotype. The chain links TRBV5-1 to TRBJ2-5, with D possibly being TRBD2 (5 bases). In germline, CDR1 is SGHRS, CDR2 YFSETQ. This CDR3 has 15 amino acids. Trimming took off 4 bases at V and 0 bases at J, with 13 bases between the two ends. CDR3 region: CASSPGQRYQETQYF. The CDR3 region has the DNA TGCGCCAGCAGCCCTGGGCAGCGGTACCAAGAGACCCAGTACTTC.

This clonotype was seen at least ten times. The chain employs TRBV7-6 and TRBJ2-7, with D perhaps TRBD1 (5 bases). CDR1 is SGHVS, CDR2 FNYEAQ, per germline. The germline V and J ends were trimmed by 5 bases and 2 bases, with 10 bases remaining between them. The CDR3 runs 13 residues. The CDR3 protein is CASSARVAYEQYF. CDR3 DNA: TGTGCCAGCAGCGCCAGGGTAGCCTACGAGCAGTACTTC.

This clonotype was counted many times. The rearrangement uses TRBV5-1 and TRBJ2-3; 8 nucleotides align to TRBD2. V was clipped by 0 bases and J by 2 bases; unmatched bases: 8. The germline V gene encodes CDR1 SGHRS and CDR2 YFSETQ. This CDR3 has 17 amino acids. CDR3: CASSLGSQAGDTDTQYF. The CDR3 nucleotides read TGCGCCAGCAGCTTGGGGTCTCAAGCGGGGGACACAGATACGCAGTATTTT.

This clonotype was counted ten times or more. This chain links TRBV27 with TRBJ2-7; 9 nucleotides agree with TRBD2. This CDR3 comprises 16 residues. Germline V gene lookup returns CDR1 MNHEY and CDR2 SMNVEV (reference sequence). V shed 4 bases, J shed 2 bases, and the junction held 9 bases outside the gene matches. CDR3 amino acids: CASSSVAGVAPYEQYF. CDR3 coding DNA: TGTGCCAGCAGTTCAGTAGCGGGAGTGGCTCCCTACGAGCAGTACTTC.

This clonotype has a count of ten or more. The chain carries TRBV5-1 and TRBJ1-3, with D possibly TRBD1 on 6 matching bases. The CDR3 covers 15 residues. Trimming removed 4 bases at V and 0 bases at J, with 11 bases between. Germline loops: CDR1 SGHRS, CDR2 YFSETQ. The CDR3 region is CASSQQGSSGNTIYF. CDR3 coding DNA: TGCGCCAGCAGCCAACAGGGATCCTCTGGAAACACCATATATTTT.

With regard to this clonotype: A much larger clone differs by one base, so this may be a read error. V gene TRBV20-1 combines with J gene TRBJ2-5; D may be TRBD1 or TRBD2 (5 bases each). The germline CDR1 and CDR2 sequences are DFQATT and SNEGSKA (reference sequence). The CDR3 is 13 residues long. This CDR3 is CSARRDRDETKYF. CDR3 coding DNA: TGCAGTGCTCGCCGGGACCGCGATGAGACCAAGTACTTC.

This clonotype has at least ten counts. The chain recombines TRBV20-1 with TRBJ2-1; D not certain. CDR3 length equals 14 residues. The V and J ends lost 4 bases and 4 bases respectively, with 14 bases between them. The germline gives CDR1 DFQATT, CDR2 SNEGSKA (reference sequence). The CDR3 DNA reads as TGCAGTGCTATAAACCCAGCTCTATACAATGAGCAGTTCTTC. Protein sequence: CSAINPALYNEQFF.

This clonotype was seen repeatedly, ten times or more. The V call is TRBV20-1, the J call TRBJ2-3, with TRBD1 as a possible D gene (6 bases). Between the trimmed V and J ends, which lost 6 bases and 6 bases, there was a span of 19 bases. The CDR3 contains 14 residues. The germline V gene has CDR1 DFQATT and CDR2 SNEGSKA (reference sequence). This CDR3 is CSAAATGLGDTQYF. The CDR3 nucleotides are TGCAGTGCGGCGGCGACAGGCCTTGGGGATACGCAGTATTTT.

In its sample, this clonotype was seen many times. V and J are TRBV25-1 and TRBJ2-3; 7 nucleotides align to TRBD2. Germline-derived CDR1 and CDR2 are MGHDK and SYGVNS. The CDR3 totals 16 residues. After removal of 5 bases from V and 4 bases from J, the junction contained 12 bases not matched to a gene. CDR3 DNA: TGTGCCAGCAGTCCCCCCCGCGGGAGTAAAGCAGATACGCAGTATTTT. Amino acids: CASSPPRGSKADTQYF.